This T cell receptor beta chain was captured in a study of beta chain features in type 1 diabetes (dated by TCRdb to between 2018 and 2020). Background for the entire study: Patients and healthy donors did not differ in mean age, gender distribution, total cell number or subset yield. A total of under 120,000,000 sorted cells were examined across all samples, and RNA yield correlated strongly with the number of cells per subset. Whereas all 30 or so donors provided naive and central memory subsets, regulatory and stem cell-like memory subsets were isolated from just 8 patients and roughly 8 healthy donors. The study compared TCRB repertoires of sorted circulating CD4+ T cell subsets between recently diagnosed type 1 diabetes patients and matched healthy donors. The investigation overall reported the following: Shorter templates might be favored by PCR, yet because patient and control samples were amplified and corrected together, any such skew would affect both groups equally. The naive, central memory and regulatory TCRB repertoires appeared to resemble one another more closely among patients than among healthy donors. Fewer insertions and more nucleotide deletions at VDJ recombination sites were observed in patients with type 1 diabetes, implying thymic rearrangement abnormalities. Only small numbers of individuals were included in the HLA sub-analyses, which left unresolved whether HLA type had any influence on TCRB rearrangement. Sequencing cDNA rather than genomic DNA could over-represent highly expressing activated cells, although activation and CD3 levels did not differ between groups. Type 1 diabetes patients showed a moderate but significant shortening of TCRB CDR3 length in all four CD4+ subsets.

V is shortened by 5 bases, J by 1 base, and the region joining them spans 28 bases. The germline V gene encodes CDR1 SGDLS and CDR2 YYNGEE. Reading from cysteine to phenylalanine, the CDR3 counts 20 amino acids. The CDR3 DNA has 60 bases and is translated from base 1. Each donor gave one peripheral blood draw, averaging roughly 100 mL, which was collected into heparinised tubes. Naive, central memory, regulatory and stem cell-like memory CD4+ T cells were sorted on a BD FACSAria II using a panel including CD45RO, CCR7, CD25, CD127, CD95 and CD27. Every sorted population had a purity above 95%. PBMCs were isolated immediately by Lymphoprep density gradient centrifugation and stained directly without culture. So that batch effects would be minimized, each experiment stained and sorted samples in pairs, pairing one healthy donor with one patient. Concerning this clone itself: The specificity of this receptor is unknown. No base qualities exist here, and no much larger clone lies one base off it.

All of the isolated RNA was reverse transcribed with the High Capacity cDNA Reverse Transcription Kit, so expressed TCRB transcripts were sequenced. Deep immunoSEQ sequencing was performed on naive, central memory and regulatory T cell samples, with an average of around 3.5 million total reads per sample. After sorted cells were lysed in RLT buffer, RNA was extracted with DNase-treated RNeasy Micro or Mini kits, with the choice depending on cell number. Each cell subset was processed on its own to prevent cross-contamination, while patient and healthy donor samples were processed together. The immunoSEQ multiplex PCR was used to amplify TCRB sequences from cDNA, yielding 87-bp fragments that span the CDR3 region. The amplicons were sequenced using the Illumina HiSeq platform. As for the authors' bioinformatics: PCR bias was computationally corrected using synthetic template baselines, reads within Hamming distance 2 were collapsed, and singletons that could not be merged were discarded. Reads were aligned to IMGT to assign V, D and J genes, CDR3 length, and insertions or deletions at six rearrangement sites. Within each subset, clonotype counts were normalized to the number of sorted cells before true diversity and Gini coefficients were calculated with the tcR R package. Repertoire sharing was quantified using the overlap coefficient calculated on TCRB nucleotide sequences. Out-of-frame TCRB sequences from naive cells were analyzed to stand in for the pre-selection repertoire. TCRdb carries this immuneACCESS record with in-frame sequences only. Its versions omit some clonotypes, under half of them owing to an unresolved V gene in the studies checked, with the rest unexplained. V and J calls and clone size come straight from that table; D and trimming were deduced from the DNA. The sample profile shows about 230,000 clones; over 8.5% of them were found once. The biggest ten clones account for 0.034% of the sample.

Sequenced input: naive CD4+ T cells from blood. Reading the label with the study, this specimen's cell subset or site is: true naive CD4+ T cells. Recombination joined TRBV9 with TRBJ2-1; a tentative D call is TRBD1 (8 bases match). This clonotype was sampled from a woman in her late teens or twenties in good health. Here the CDR3 is given as CASSEGPGRSGTGSYNEQFF. The base sequence is TGTGCCAGCAGTGAGGGCCCCGGCCGGAGCGGGACAGGTTCCTACAATGAGCAGTTCTTC.